The T cell receptor (beta chain) described here comes from a study of blood T cells in healthy people across ages. The CDR3 contains 13 residues. CDR1 and CDR2 from the germline V gene are SSHAT and FNYEAQ (reference sequence). A second PCR, run for roughly 6 to 11 cycles, used a sample-barcoded 5' primer plus a J-beta primer mix. MiXCR was run by TCRdb on the 5' RACE reads, yielding one entry per CDR3 protein. The sample lists roughly 1,500,000 distinct CDR3 sequences, around two fifths occurring once. Those donating, healthy Caucasian individuals from Russia, were aged roughly 6 to 90. As regards this clonotype: At one end, the junction sequence differs from germline, possibly due to a read error.

The sequence was obtained from a woman aged 18-35 years in good health. V is TRBV7-7 and J is TRBJ1-1; D is possibly TRBD1 (5 bases). Sequenced: blood. The CDR3 loop reads CASSLAEGPEAFF. The DNA for the CDR3 is TGTGCTAGCAGCTTAGCGGAGGGGCCTGAAGCTTTCTTT.